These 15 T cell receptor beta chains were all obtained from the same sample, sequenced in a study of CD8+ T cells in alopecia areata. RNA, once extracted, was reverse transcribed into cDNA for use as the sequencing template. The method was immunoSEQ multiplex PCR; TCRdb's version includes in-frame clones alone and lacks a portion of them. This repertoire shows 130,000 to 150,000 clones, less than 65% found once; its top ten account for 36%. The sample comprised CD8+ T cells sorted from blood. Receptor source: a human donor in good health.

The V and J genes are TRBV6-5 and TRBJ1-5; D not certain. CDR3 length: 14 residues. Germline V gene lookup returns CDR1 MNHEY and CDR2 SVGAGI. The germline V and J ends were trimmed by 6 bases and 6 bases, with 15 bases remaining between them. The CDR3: CASSHDKAGQPQHF. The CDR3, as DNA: TGTGCCAGCAGCCACGACAAGGCAGGTCAGCCCCAGCATTTT.

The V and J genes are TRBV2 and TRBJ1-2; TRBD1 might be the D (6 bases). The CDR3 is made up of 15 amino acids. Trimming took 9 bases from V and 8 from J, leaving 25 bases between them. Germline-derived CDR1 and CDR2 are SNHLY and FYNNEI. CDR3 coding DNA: TGTGCCAGATTCTACTCAGGGGAAAACCTCTCGGGCTACACCTTC. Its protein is CARFYSGENLSGYTF.

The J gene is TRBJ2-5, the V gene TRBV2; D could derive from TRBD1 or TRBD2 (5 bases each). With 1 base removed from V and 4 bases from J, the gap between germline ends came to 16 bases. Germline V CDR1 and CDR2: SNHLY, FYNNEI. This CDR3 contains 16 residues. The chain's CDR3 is CASSEGGSGLGETQYF. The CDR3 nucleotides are TGTGCCAGCAGTGAAGGGGGTTCGGGGCTTGGAGAGACCCAGTACTTC.

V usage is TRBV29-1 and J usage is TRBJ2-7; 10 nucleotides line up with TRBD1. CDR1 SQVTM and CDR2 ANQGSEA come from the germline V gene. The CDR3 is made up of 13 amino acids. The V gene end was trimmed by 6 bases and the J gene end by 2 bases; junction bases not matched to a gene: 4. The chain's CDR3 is CSVRDRGPYEQYF. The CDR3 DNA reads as TGCAGCGTGCGGGACAGGGGTCCCTACGAGCAGTACTTC.

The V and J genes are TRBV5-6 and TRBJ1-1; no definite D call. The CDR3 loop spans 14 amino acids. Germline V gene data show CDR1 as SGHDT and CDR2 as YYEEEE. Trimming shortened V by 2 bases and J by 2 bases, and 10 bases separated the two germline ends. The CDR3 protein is CASSLGDRNTEAFF. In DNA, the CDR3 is TGTGCCAGCAGCTTAGGAGACCGAAACACTGAAGCTTTCTTT.

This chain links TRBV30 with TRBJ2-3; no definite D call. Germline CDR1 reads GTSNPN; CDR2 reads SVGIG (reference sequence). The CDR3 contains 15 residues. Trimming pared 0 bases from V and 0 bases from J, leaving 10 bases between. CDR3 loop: CAWSVPVSSTDTQYF. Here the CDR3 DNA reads TGTGCCTGGAGTGTACCAGTCTCTAGCACAGATACGCAGTATTTT.

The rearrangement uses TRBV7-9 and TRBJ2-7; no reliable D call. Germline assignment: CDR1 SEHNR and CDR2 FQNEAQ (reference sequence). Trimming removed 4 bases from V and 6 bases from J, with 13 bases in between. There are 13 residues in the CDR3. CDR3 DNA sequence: TGTGCCAGCAGCTCCAAAGGGCTCCCCGAGCAGTACTTC. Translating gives CASSSKGLPEQYF.

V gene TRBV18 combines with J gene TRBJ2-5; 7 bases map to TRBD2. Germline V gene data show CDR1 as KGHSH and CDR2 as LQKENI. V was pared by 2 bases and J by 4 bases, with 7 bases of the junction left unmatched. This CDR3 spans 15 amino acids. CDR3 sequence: CASSPLTGGGETQYF. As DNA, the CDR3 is TGTGCCAGCTCACCATTAACGGGAGGAGGAGAGACCCAGTACTTC.

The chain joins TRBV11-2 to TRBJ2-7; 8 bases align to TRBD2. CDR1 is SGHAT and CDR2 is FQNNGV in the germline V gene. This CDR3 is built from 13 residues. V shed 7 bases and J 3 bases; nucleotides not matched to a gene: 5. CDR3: CASTVAGIYEQYF. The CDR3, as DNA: TGTGCCAGCACCGTAGCGGGGATCTACGAGCAGTACTTC. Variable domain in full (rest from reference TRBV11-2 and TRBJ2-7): EAGVAQSPRYKIIEKRQSVAFWCNPISGHATLYWYQQILGQGPKLLIQFQNNGVVDDSQLPKDRFSAERLKGVDSTLKIQPAKLEDSAVYLCASTVAGIYEQYFGPGTRLTVT.

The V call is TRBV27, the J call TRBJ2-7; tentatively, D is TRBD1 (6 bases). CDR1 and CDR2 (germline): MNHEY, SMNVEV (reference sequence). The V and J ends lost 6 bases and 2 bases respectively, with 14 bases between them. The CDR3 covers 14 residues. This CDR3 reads CASSQIGQTYEQYF. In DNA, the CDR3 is TGTGCCAGCAGCCAAATAGGACAGACCTACGAGCAGTACTTC.

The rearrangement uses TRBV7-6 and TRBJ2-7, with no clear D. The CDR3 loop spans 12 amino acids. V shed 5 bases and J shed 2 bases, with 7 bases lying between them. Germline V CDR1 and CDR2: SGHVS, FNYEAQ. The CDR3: CASSVIPYEQYF. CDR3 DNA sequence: TGTGCCAGCAGCGTGATACCCTACGAGCAGTACTTC.

For the CDR3, the DNA is TGTGCCAGCAGTGAAATAGAAGGATGGCAAGAGACCCAGTACTTC. It specifies CASSEIEGWQETQYF. J is TRBJ2-5 and V is TRBV2; no definite D call. Germline V gene data show CDR1 as SNHLY and CDR2 as FYNNEI. V was trimmed by 2 bases and J by 2 bases, leaving 12 bases between them. The CDR3 has 15 amino acids.

The CDR3 is CASTQLGSNEKLFF. The DNA of the CDR3 is TGTGCCAGCACCCAGCTCGGATCTAATGAAAAACTGTTTTTT. This chain uses TRBV27 with TRBJ1-4, with unresolved D. V was shortened by 7 bases and J by 3 bases, with 12 bases between the two germline ends. The CDR3 has 14 residues. The germline gives CDR1 MNHEY, CDR2 SMNVEV (reference sequence). The entire variable domain, with the rest obtained from reference TRBV27 and TRBJ1-4, is as follows: EAQVTQNPRYLITVTGKKLTVTCSQNMNHEYMSWYRQDPGLGLRQIYYSMNVEVTDKGDVPEGYKVSRKEKRNFPLILESPSPNQTSLYFCASTQLGSNEKLFFGSGTQLSVL.

The CDR3 is CSVDVGRINYGYTF. CDR3 sequence (DNA): TGCAGCGTTGATGTTGGGCGGATTAACTATGGCTACACCTTC. V gene TRBV29-1 combines with J gene TRBJ1-2; D gene unclear. Germline V CDR1 and CDR2: SQVTM, ANQGSEA. Trimming removed 3 bases at V and 1 base at J, with 12 bases between. The CDR3 extends over 14 amino acids.

The CDR3 nucleotides read TGTGCCAGCAGTGACGGGGGCAGGGGGCGCAAATACGAGCAGTACTTC. Translating it yields CASSDGGRGRKYEQYF. The chain links TRBV2 to TRBJ2-7; 8 bases are shared with TRBD1. Germline V gene lookup returns CDR1 SNHLY and CDR2 FYNNEI. J was trimmed by 4 bases and V by 3 bases; bases with no gene match: 11. This CDR3 has 16 amino acids.